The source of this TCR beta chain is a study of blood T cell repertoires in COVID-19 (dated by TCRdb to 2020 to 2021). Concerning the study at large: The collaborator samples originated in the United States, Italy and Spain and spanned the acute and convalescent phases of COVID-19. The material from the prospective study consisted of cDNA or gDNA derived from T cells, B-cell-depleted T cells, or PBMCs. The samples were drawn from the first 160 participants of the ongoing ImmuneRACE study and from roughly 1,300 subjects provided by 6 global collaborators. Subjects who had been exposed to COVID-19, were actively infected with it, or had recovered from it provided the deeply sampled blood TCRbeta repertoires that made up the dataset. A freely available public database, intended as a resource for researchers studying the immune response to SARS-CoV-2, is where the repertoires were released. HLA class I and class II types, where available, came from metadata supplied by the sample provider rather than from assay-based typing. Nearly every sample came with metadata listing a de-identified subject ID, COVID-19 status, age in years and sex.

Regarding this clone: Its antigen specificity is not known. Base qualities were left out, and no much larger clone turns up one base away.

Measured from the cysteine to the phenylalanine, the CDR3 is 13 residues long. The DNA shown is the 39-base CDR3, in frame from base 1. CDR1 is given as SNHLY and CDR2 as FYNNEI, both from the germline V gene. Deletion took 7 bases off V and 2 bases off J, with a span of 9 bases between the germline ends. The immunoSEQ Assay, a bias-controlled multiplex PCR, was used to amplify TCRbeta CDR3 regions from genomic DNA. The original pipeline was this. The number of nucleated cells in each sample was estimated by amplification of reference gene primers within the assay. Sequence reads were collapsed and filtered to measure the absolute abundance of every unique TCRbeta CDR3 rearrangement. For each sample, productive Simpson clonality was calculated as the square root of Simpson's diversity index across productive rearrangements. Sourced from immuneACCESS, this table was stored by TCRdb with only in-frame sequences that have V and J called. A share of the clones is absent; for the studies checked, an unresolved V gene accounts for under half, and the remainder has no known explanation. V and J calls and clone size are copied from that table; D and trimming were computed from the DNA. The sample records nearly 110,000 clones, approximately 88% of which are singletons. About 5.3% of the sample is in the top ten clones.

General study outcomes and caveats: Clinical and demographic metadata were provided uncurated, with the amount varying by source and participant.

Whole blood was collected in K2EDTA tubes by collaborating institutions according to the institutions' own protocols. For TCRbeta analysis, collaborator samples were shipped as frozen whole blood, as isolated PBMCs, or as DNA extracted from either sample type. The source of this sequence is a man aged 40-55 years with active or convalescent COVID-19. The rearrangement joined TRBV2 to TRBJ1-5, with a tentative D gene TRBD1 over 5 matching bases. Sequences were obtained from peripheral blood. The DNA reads TGTGCCAGCACCCGCAGGGGCAATCAGCCCCAGCATTTT. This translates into CASTRRGNQPQHF. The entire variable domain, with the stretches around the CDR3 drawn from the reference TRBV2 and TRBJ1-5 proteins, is EPEVTQTPSHQVTQMGQEVILRCVPISNHLYFYWYRQILGQKVEFLVSFYNNEISEKSEIFDDQFSVERPDGSNFTLKIRSTKLEDSAMYFCASTRRGNQPQHFGDGTRLSIL.